This is a list of T cell receptor beta chains from one sample in a study of shared clonotypes between healthy human individuals. Assay used: immunoSEQ multiplex PCR; TCRdb lists only in-frame clones, some missing. This table holds about 2 million clones, approximately 95% found once. Source material: naive CD4+ T cells sorted from blood. The source is a man aged 18-30 years in good health. The CDR3 runs from the conserved cysteine through the conserved F or W. Each record gives: V gene, CDR3 length, CDR3 protein.

TRBV5-1	15	CASSFPSGGYNEQFF
TRBV30	15	CAWSPSRSYNSPLHF
TRBV2	17	CASIGSTSGTRTDTQYF
TRBV9	13	CASSPTVNTEAFF
TRBV19	16	CASSMPLAGVRNEQFF
TRBV7-9	15	CASSLAGGGPYGYTF
TRBV6-5	14	CASSYREGNQPQHF
TRBV27	14	CASSLSGNSYEQYF
TRBV7-9	13	CASSYQIVNEQFF
TRBV7-2	15	CASSLRSPQFVEQFF
TRBV12-5	16	CASGLVPQTGRNIQYF
TRBV18	14	CASTYGQGNTEAFF
TRBV4-3	13	CASSQRAGNTIYF
TRBV6-1	18	CASSERSSGTAYNSPLHF
TRBV19	21	CASSIVPDSGARRIKNYGYTF
TRBV2	14	CASSPVISGDTQYF
TRBV7-8	16	CASSLDWGPSYNEQFF
TRBV7-9	15	CASSPGTSDSDTQYF
TRBV10-3	12	CAISEQGYEQFF
TRBV6-1	15	CASSTGWADTGELFF
TRBV6-1	11	CAIDRDREDTF
TRBV29-1	12	CSVARGDYGYTF
TRBV5-4	15	CASSRESGLGEKLFF
TRBV25-1	14	CASSESGTGGGLTF
TRBV5-4	16	CASSLIWTSGVNEQFF
TRBV2	13	CASIRGKNTEAFF
TRBV5-1	13	CASSPGVQETQYF
TRBV30	13	CAWSVGAVKTQYF
TRBV5-6	15	CASSLGQVMNNEQFF
TRBV7-9	13	CASSLGVDQPQHF
TRBV18	15	CASSPEGRNTGELFF
TRBV7-2	16	CASSFKSVWGDQPQHF
TRBV7-9	14	CASSLAGEISPQHF
TRBV30	12	CAWSVQGAGAFF
TRBV10-2	16	CASSGWTSGNKYEQYF
TRBV10-3	14	CAISADLGGGMQYF
TRBV7-2	17	CASSFPTSGTFTDTQYF
TRBV20-1	11	CSASRGQGYTF
TRBV4-3	19	CASSQDVNRGESGANVLTF
TRBV7-2	14	CASSFEPLNTEAFF
TRBV6-5	13	CASRLHQNTEAFF
TRBV7-2	14	CASSLGQTGNTIYF
TRBV11-2	13	CASSLDQGQPQHF
TRBV9	15	CASSVGGSGAYEQYF